Listed below are T cell receptor beta chains from one sample, sequenced in a study of blood T cells in healthy people across ages. From the 5' RACE reads, TCRdb called clonotypes with MiXCR, one entry per CDR3 protein. The sample consists of about 970,000 distinct CDR3 sequences, 45% to 60% of them appearing once. The sequencing sample was made of blood. These TCRs come from a woman aged 55 to 70 in good health. Both conserved end residues are trimmed from each CDR3. Each record gives: J gene, V gene, CDR3 protein.

>TRBJ2-7|TRBV14
ASSQLPRLKRPSTEY
>TRBJ2-4|TRBV29-1
SAHPGGRSKNIQY
>.|TRBV29-1
SALTGMYQETQY
>TRBJ1-2|TRBV7-9
ASSRINYGYT
>TRBJ2-2|TRBV29-1
SVGTGEWSGELF
>TRBJ1-2|TRBV20-1
SAGTTNYGYT
>TRBJ2-1|TRBV29-1
SVIRISGNEQF
>TRBJ2-7|TRBV18
ASSPREGTSYEQY
>TRBJ2-7|TRBV28
ASSLAGRVGYEQY
>TRBJ2-1|TRBV6-6
ASSRGQGSNEQF
>TRBJ2-2|TRBV13
ASSLTGGVFTGELF
>TRBJ2-1|TRBV28
ATRGVGESSEQF
>TRBJ1-2|TRBV6-6
ASSKQGADGYT
>TRBJ2-3|TRBV20-1
SARGGPGTDTQY
>TRBJ2-3|TRBV27
ASSFRFRPNTDTQY
>TRBJ2-2|TRBV4-1
ASSQRVSGELF
>TRBJ1-6|TRBV9
ASSVEQDRVGSPLH
>TRBJ2-1|TRBV7-2
ASSLGGNRVNEQF
>TRBJ2-3|TRBV28
ASSLRGDVASTDTQY
>TRBJ2-7|TRBV6-2/TRBV6-3
ASSYRQSSYEQY
>TRBJ1-1|TRBV4-1
ASSQLFGQGGRINQMNTEAF
>TRBJ2-7|TRBV10-3
AIKSGSEGYEQY
>TRBJ2-3|TRBV20-1
SAREPSGTLVSTDTQY
>TRBJ2-1|TRBV5-1
ASSLSPLDEQF
>TRBJ2-7|TRBV5-1
ASSQRPLAGGFEQY
>TRBJ2-5|TRBV27
ASSFGAIQETQY
>TRBJ1-5|TRBV10-3
ATSDRNSNQPQH
>TRBJ2-3|TRBV29-1
SVDGWRGTQY
>TRBJ2-3|TRBV25-1
ASSESRVPDTQY
>TRBJ1-2|TRBV12-3/TRBV12-4
ASSLAGLEGYGYT
>TRBJ1-2|TRBV24-1
ATSDPSAGMGSAYT
>TRBJ1-1|TRBV6-5
ASSYGENTEAF
>.|TRBV20-1
SAPNVTATYEQY
>TRBJ2-6|TRBV9
ASSETGSSGANVLT
>TRBJ2-7|TRBV6-6
ASSHDRLYEQY
>TRBJ2-7|TRBV3-1
ASSHTRTYEQY
>TRBJ2-3|TRBV24-1
ATSRSGLVTDTQY
>TRBJ2-4|TRBV7-2
ASSPRGRSWEQY
>TRBJ1-5|TRBV5-5
ASSPGQGIDNQPQH
>TRBJ2-7|TRBV28
ASSSLARNYNEQY
>TRBJ1-1|TRBV5-1
ASSLASGATEAF
>TRBJ2-3|TRBV28
ASSSHRDRGTDTQY
>TRBJ1-1|TRBV11-1
ASSSNRDRGVAEAF
>TRBJ2-4|TRBV12-3/TRBV12-4
ASSLSGPSFRFRNIQY
>TRBJ2-7|TRBV6-2/TRBV6-3
ASSFPPSGRPREQY
>TRBJ2-1|TRBV5-1
ASSFYQGDEQF
>TRBJ2-5|TRBV20-1
SARGRGPRGETQY
>TRBJ2-7|TRBV29-1
SAEGSPTGDFYEQY
>TRBJ2-7|TRBV20-1
SASPGGSSYEQY
>TRBJ1-2|TRBV9
ASSVAQGNYGYT
>TRBJ1-5|TRBV18
ASSKGSSNQPQH
>TRBJ2-3|TRBV12-3/TRBV12-4
ASSHRTGRRTDTQY